This TCR beta chain was recorded in a study of graft-versus-host responses after intestinal transplantation. Study summary: Multivisceral, liver-intestinal, or isolated intestinal grafts went to recipients. Whole-study findings and limits: Early after transplant, HvG declines were associated with peak levels of circulating GvH clones. Recipient-marrow GvH clones were detected, some having first appeared in ileum or blood. When patients had graft-donor T cell macrochimerism, their allografts held high graft-versus-host to host-versus-graft clonal ratios.

The method was immunoSEQ multiplex PCR; TCRdb's version includes in-frame clones alone and lacks a portion of them. This sample yields around 40,000 clones, of which about 95% are seen a single time; 0.5% to 0.55% belongs to the top ten. As regards this clone: The antigen is undetermined.

This CDR3 spans 15 amino acids. The germline gives CDR1 SGHNT, CDR2 YYREEE (reference sequence). Trimming stripped 0 bases from V and 2 bases from J, with 10 bases between. The input for sequencing was unstimulated CD8+ T cells sorted from spleen or lymph node cells, taken before transplant. The rearrangement links TRBV5-4 to TRBJ2-3, with TRBD1 as a possible D gene (5 bases). This clonotype was obtained from a human donor who was the organ donor for an intestinal transplant. Here the CDR3 DNA reads TGTGCCAGCAGCTTGGGGGGCACACACACAGATACGCAGTATTTT. Its translation: CASSLGGTHTDTQYF.